This T cell receptor (beta chain) was found in a study of T cells in Graves' hyperthyroidism and ophthalmopathy. Notes on the study in general: Most clonotypes expanded in the thyroid (above 0.001) were also present in blood.

Diagnoses used clinical symptoms, serum thyroxine and TRAb, thyroid ultrasound and orbital computed tomography. The PBMCs were taken from around 10 ml of fresh peripheral blood. Germline V gene lookup returns CDR1 SGHRS and CDR2 YFSETQ. The CDR3 totals 15 residues. Amplified regions were TCR beta CDR3 sequences from RNA transcripts. First-round RT-PCR of the TCR CDR3 relied on the HTBI primer set. TCRdb re-derived calls from the multiplex PCR reads in MiXCR, one entry per CDR3 protein. The table lists 250,000 to 300,000 distinct CDR3 sequences, roughly 13% of them singletons. This clonotype showed up just a few times. As yet, its antigen is unknown. Relative to the germline gene, one junction end is altered; a read error may explain this.

The chain recombines TRBV5-1 with TRBJ2-7, with D possibly TRBD2 on 6 matching bases. The TCR comes from a woman aged 25 to 39 with Graves' hyperthyroidism that later progressed to Graves' ophthalmopathy. Sequencing was performed on blood. CDR3 in DNA: TGCGCCGGCAGCTTGGCCTCGACTAGAAATTACGAGCAGTACTTC. Amino acids: CAGSLASTRNYEQYF. The full variable domain, rest sourced from reference TRBV5-1 and TRBJ2-7, is KAGVTQTPRYLIKTRGQQVTLSCSPISGHRSVSWYQQTPGQGLQFLFEYFSETQRNKGNFPGRFSGRQFSNSRSEMNVSTLELGDSALYLCAGSLASTRNYEQYFGPGTRLTVT.